These 17 T cell receptor beta chains originate from one sample sequenced in a study of shared clonotypes between healthy human individuals (dated by TCRdb to 2020 to 2021). Library preparation was by the immunoSEQ multiplex PCR assay. TCRdb stores this immuneACCESS table with in-frame sequences only. Part of the clones is absent; in the studies checked, under half of the shortfall reflects unresolved V genes, and no reason is known for the rest. The sample table records roughly 500,000 clones; around 96% of these occur just once. The ten most abundant clones make up about 0.06% of the sample. Sequences were obtained from naive CD4+ T cells sorted from blood. In the paper's terms, the cell subset or site label means: CD45RA+ positively selected. The receptors here all came from a woman in her twenties or thirties in good health.

The chain links TRBV28 to TRBJ2-3; D remains ambiguous. Trimming stripped 4 bases from V and 7 bases from J, with 15 bases between. The germline V gene has CDR1 MDHEN and CDR2 SYDVKM. This CDR3 contains 14 residues. CDR3 protein: CASSSGPPRNTQYF. The CDR3 DNA follows: TGTGCCAGCAGTTCCGGACCGCCCAGGAATACGCAGTATTTT.

This clone came up once. This chain joins TRBV28 and TRBJ2-3; TRBD1 matches at 9 bases. Germline CDR1 is MDHEN and CDR2 is SYDVKM. The J segment lost 4 bases and the V segment lost 2 bases, leaving 4 bases of the junction unmatched. The CDR3 is made up of 15 amino acids. The CDR3 reads CASSLPGQGSDTQYF. The CDR3 nucleotides are TGTGCCAGCAGTTTACCGGGACAGGGCTCAGATACGCAGTATTTT. The full variable domain, completed using reference TRBV28 and TRBJ2-3, is DVKVTQSSRYLVKRTGEKVFLECVQDMDHENMFWYRQDPGLGLRLIYFSYDVKMKEKGDIPEGYSVSREKKERFSLILESASTNQTSMYLCASSLPGQGSDTQYFGPGTRLTVL.

The J gene is TRBJ2-3, the V gene TRBV30; TRBD2 matches at 7 bases. V was pared by 0 bases and J by 2 bases, with 20 bases of the junction left unmatched. Germline values: CDR1 GTSNPN, CDR2 SVGIG (reference sequence). The CDR3 is 20 residues long. CDR3 amino acids: CAWSVSATGGPSLYTDTQYF. The CDR3 bases are TGTGCCTGGAGTGTAAGTGCGACGGGAGGCCCTTCTCTGTACACAGATACGCAGTATTTT.

The chain links TRBV5-6 to TRBJ2-5, with 11 bases fitting TRBD2. With the DNA end fitting TRBJ2-7 better, the J assignment may be wrong. The CDR3 spans 15 residues. CDR1 is SGHDT, CDR2 YYEEEE, per germline. The DNA for the CDR3 is TGTGCCAGCAGCGATCGGACTAGCGGGCCCTACGAGCAGTACTTC. It codes for CASSDRTSGPYEQYF.

The chain links TRBV5-4 to TRBJ2-5; 11 bases align to TRBD1. CDR3 size: 16 residues. Germline trimming cut 4 bases from V and 5 bases from J; bases unmatched to any gene: 10. CDR1 SGHNT and CDR2 YYREEE come from the germline V gene (reference sequence). The DNA for the CDR3 is TGTGCCAGCAGCCTTAGGACAGGGGGCTCAATTGAGACCCAGTACTTC. Translation: CASSLRTGGSIETQYF.

The genes are TRBV28 and TRBJ1-1; D is ambiguous. The CDR3 spans 14 residues. Trimming shortened V by 5 bases and J by 4 bases, and 14 bases separated the two germline ends. Per the germline V gene, CDR1 is MDHEN and CDR2 is SYDVKM. The DNA of the CDR3 is TGTGCCAGCAGTGGCATTAGGGAGGGCACTGAAGCTTTCTTT. Amino acid sequence: CASSGIREGTEAFF.

The chain carries TRBV28 and TRBJ2-5, with D possibly matching TRBD1 (5 bases). CDR3 length equals 13 residues. CDR1 and CDR2 (germline): MDHEN, SYDVKM. With 8 bases removed from V and 3 bases from J, the gap between germline ends came to 13 bases. The CDR3 nucleotides are TGTGCCAGCGGTCCCGGCAGGGAAGAGACCCAGTACTTC. Amino acids: CASGPGREETQYF.

The DNA for the CDR3 is TGTGCCAGCAGTGACTCGTGGGGGACAGATACGCAGTATTTT. Its protein is CASSDSWGTDTQYF. This chain uses TRBV6-4 with TRBJ2-3, with D tentatively TRBD1 or TRBD2 (5 bases each). This CDR3 has 14 residues. Per the germline V gene, CDR1 is MRHNA and CDR2 is SNTAGT. Trimming pared 0 bases from V and 3 bases from J, leaving 7 bases between.

The gene calls are TRBV5-6 and TRBJ1-2; D is possibly TRBD1 (5 bases). Trimming took 3 bases from V and 8 from J, leaving 11 bases between them. CDR1 and CDR2 (germline): SGHDT, YYEEEE. This CDR3 contains 12 residues. This CDR3 reads CASSWTIGGYTF. CDR3 nucleotides: TGTGCCAGCAGCTGGACAATCGGGGGCTACACCTTC.

The chain carries TRBV7-9 and TRBJ1-3; 12 nucleotides align to TRBD1. The CDR3 loop spans 16 amino acids. In germline, CDR1 is SEHNR, CDR2 FQNEAQ (reference sequence). V was pared by 1 base and J by 3 bases, with 1 base of the junction left unmatched. CDR3 nucleotides: TGTGCCAGCAGCTTAGGGGACAGGGGGCTTGGAAACACCATATATTTT. Protein sequence: CASSLGDRGLGNTIYF. Combining the CDR3 with reference TRBV7-9 and TRBJ1-3 gives the whole variable domain DTGVSQNPRHKITKRGQNVTFRCDPISEHNRLYWYRQTLGQGPEFLTYFQNEAQLEKSRLLSDRFSAERPKGSFSTLEIQRTEQGDSAMYLCASSLGDRGLGNTIYFGEGSWLTVV.

The chain carries TRBV5-1 and TRBJ1-5; D gene unclear. CDR3 length: 15 residues. Trimming took off 0 bases at V and 4 bases at J, with 11 bases between the two ends. Germline loops: CDR1 SGHRS, CDR2 YFSETQ. The CDR3 DNA reads as TGCGCCAGCAGCTTGGAGGCTGGGCCAAATCAGCCCCAGCATTTT. This sequence encodes CASSLEAGPNQPQHF.

The V call is TRBV19, the J call TRBJ2-4; TRBD2 is a possible D gene (6 bases). V lost 5 bases and J 10 bases, leaving 18 bases between the germline ends. The CDR3 totals 14 residues. Looked up from germline, CDR1 is LNHDA and CDR2 is SQIVND (reference sequence). CDR3 amino acids: CASSPPTRGGIQYF. The DNA of the CDR3 is TGTGCCAGTAGTCCCCCGACGCGGGGTGGGATTCAGTACTTC.

V usage is TRBV19 and J usage is TRBJ1-5, with 7 bases lining up with TRBD1. The V and J ends lost 10 bases and 6 bases, in that order; junction bases with no gene match: 12. Germline V CDR1 and CDR2: LNHDA, SQIVND (reference sequence). The CDR3 sequence is 14 residues long. As DNA, the CDR3 is TGTGCCATCGCGGACCCAGGGGGACGTCAGCCCCAGCATTTT. It encodes CAIADPGGRQPQHF.

Comment on this clone: The conserved phenylalanine or tryptophan is not found at the CDR3 terminus, so this likely reflects a read error. No DNA is shown, since the ends of the CDR3 on it are uncertain; the CDR3 is the one TCRdb lists. The chain employs TRBV6-1 and TRBJ2-4; the table's D call, TRBD1, was not checked against the DNA. Including both end residues, the CDR3 is 12 amino acids long. From germline, CDR1 is MNHNS and CDR2 SASEGT. The chain's CDR3 is CASGMQTGKFSL.

The V and J genes are TRBV28 and TRBJ1-3, with a weak D call TRBD1 (5 bases). The CDR3 has 14 amino acids. Germline lookup yields CDR1 MDHEN and CDR2 SYDVKM. Trimming stripped 8 bases from V and 2 bases from J, with 13 bases between. The CDR3, as DNA: TGTGCCAGCGTCAGAGGGGTTGCTGGAAACACCATATATTTT. Protein: CASVRGVAGNTIYF.

The chain couples TRBV28 to TRBJ2-1, with 9 bases identical to TRBD2. Germline loops: CDR1 MDHEN, CDR2 SYDVKM. J gave up 1 base and V 6 bases, and 10 bases lay outside the gene matches. The CDR3 is made up of 17 amino acids. CDR3 amino acids: CASSHFSGRGSYNEQFF. The CDR3 nucleotides are TGTGCCAGCAGCCACTTTAGCGGGAGAGGGTCCTACAATGAGCAGTTCTTC.

V and J are TRBV19 and TRBJ2-1, with 7 positions matching TRBD1. V lost 7 bases and J lost 3; bases outside the gene matches: 9. CDR1 is LNHDA, CDR2 SQIVND, per germline (reference sequence). This CDR3 is 15 amino acids long. The CDR3 region has the DNA TGTGCCAGTAAGGGAAAAGGGGGCCTCTACAATGAGCAGTTCTTC. Translated: CASKGKGGLYNEQFF.